This entry describes one T cell receptor beta chain. Its cognate antigen is unknown. Sequenced by immunoSEQ multiplex PCR; TCRdb stores in-frame clones only, minus some. The sample holds roughly 86,000 clones, approximately 90% seen once. These data come from a study of OX40 agonist ivuxolimab in advanced cancers. Study observations and caveats: With doses of 0.1-3.0 mg/kg, partial responders showed among the lowest clonal expansion.

Trimming removed 10 bases from V and 2 bases from J, with 20 bases in between. Germline V lookup: CDR1 MNHNS, CDR2 SASEGT. The CDR3 totals 15 residues. Sequences were derived from CD4+ or CD8+ T cells sorted from blood, sampled in a trial of the OX40 agonist ivuxolimab. This receptor was obtained from an adult with an advanced solid tumor such as melanoma, head and neck, liver or kidney cancer. The V call is TRBV6-1, the J call TRBJ1-2, with a tentative D call TRBD1 (5 bases). CDR3: CATYQGVGTNYGYTF. DNA for the CDR3: TGTGCCACCTACCAGGGAGTCGGTACGAACTATGGCTACACCTTC.